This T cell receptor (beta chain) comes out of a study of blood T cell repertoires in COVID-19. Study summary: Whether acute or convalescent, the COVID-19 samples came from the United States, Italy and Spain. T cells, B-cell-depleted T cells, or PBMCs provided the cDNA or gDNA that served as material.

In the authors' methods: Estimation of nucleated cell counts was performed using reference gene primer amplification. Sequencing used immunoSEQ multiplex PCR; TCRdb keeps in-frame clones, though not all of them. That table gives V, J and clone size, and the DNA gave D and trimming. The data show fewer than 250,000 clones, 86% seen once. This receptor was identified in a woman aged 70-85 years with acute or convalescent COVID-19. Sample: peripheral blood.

The CDR3 region has the DNA TGTGCCAGCAGCTCCCGTGGAGGGCTCACAGATACGCAGTATTTT. This gives the protein CASSSRGGLTDTQYF. V gene TRBV5-5 combines with J gene TRBJ2-3, with D possibly matching TRBD2 (6 bases). Trimming pared 3 bases from V and 2 bases from J, leaving 13 bases between. Germline CDR1 reads SGHKS; CDR2 reads YYEKEE (reference sequence). The CDR3 extends over 15 amino acids.